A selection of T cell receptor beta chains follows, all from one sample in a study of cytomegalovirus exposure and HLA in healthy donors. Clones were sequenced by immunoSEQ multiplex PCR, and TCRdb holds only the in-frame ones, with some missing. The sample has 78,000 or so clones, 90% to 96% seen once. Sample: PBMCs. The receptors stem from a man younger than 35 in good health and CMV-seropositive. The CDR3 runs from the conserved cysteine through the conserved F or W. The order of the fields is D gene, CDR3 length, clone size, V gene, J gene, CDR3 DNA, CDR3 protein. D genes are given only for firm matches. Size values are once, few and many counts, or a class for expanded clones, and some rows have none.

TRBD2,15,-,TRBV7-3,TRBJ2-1,TGTGCCAGCAGGCTGACTAGCGGGAGTATCGATGAGCAGTTCTTC,CASRLTSGSIDEQFF
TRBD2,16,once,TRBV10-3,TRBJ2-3,TGTGCCACTCGAGAGCCACTAGCGGGAGCTTTGGATACGCAGTATTTT,CATREPLAGALDTQYF
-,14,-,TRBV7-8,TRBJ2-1,TGTGCCAGCAGCTTATTGGGACTCCTTAATGAGCAGTTCTTC,CASSLLGLLNEQFF
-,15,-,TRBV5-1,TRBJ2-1,TGCGCCAGCAGGTTGGTGGAGGGCTCATACAATGAGCAGTTCTTC,CASRLVEGSYNEQFF
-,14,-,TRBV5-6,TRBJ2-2,TGTGCCAGCAGCAGGGGCGGGAACACCGGGGAGCTGTTTTTT,CASSRGGNTGELFF
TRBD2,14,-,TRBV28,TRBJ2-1,TGTGCCAGCAGAGAGACTAGCGGGAGGAATGAGCAGTTCTTC,CASRETSGRNEQFF
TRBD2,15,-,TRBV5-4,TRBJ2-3,TGTGCCAGCAGCTTGACTAGCGGGGTCCCAGATACGCAGTATTTT,CASSLTSGVPDTQYF
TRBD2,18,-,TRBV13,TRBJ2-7,TGTGCCAGCAGCGGGACCGGGACTAGCGGGAGATACGGGTACGAGCAGTACTTC,CASSGTGTSGRYGYEQYF
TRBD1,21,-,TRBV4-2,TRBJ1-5,TGTGCCAGCAGCCAAGGGGAGTTCAAATCCGGAAGGACAGGCCGAGTTCAGCCCCAGCATTTT,CASSQGEFKSGRTGRVQPQHF
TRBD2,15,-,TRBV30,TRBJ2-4,TGTGCCTGGAGTCGTCTAGCGGTGGCCAAAAACATTCAGTACTTC,CAWSRLAVAKNIQYF
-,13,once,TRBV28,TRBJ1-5,TGTGCCAGCAGTCGCGACGGGAATCAGCCCCAGCATTTT,CASSRDGNQPQHF
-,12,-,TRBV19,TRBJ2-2,TGTGCCAGTAGTATCTATACTGGGGAGCTGTTTTTT,CASSIYTGELFF
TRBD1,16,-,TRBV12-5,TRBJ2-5,TGTGCTAGTGGTTCCTTCTCCAGGGGGCCTCGAGAGACCCAGTACTTC,CASGSFSRGPRETQYF